Listed below are T cell receptor beta chains from one sample, sequenced in a study of blood T cell repertoires in COVID-19. The data were produced by immunoSEQ multiplex PCR, yet TCRdb's version contains in-frame clones alone and is incomplete. The table shows 80,000 or so clones, with about 80% occurring only once. Sequenced sample: peripheral blood. These receptors all stem from a man aged 45-60 years with active or convalescent COVID-19. Both conserved end residues are part of each CDR3.

j_gene | v_gene | len | CDR3aa
TRBJ2-7 | TRBV2 | 15 | CASSEEIAGAYEQYF
TRBJ1-3 | TRBV2 | 13 | CASQGTGRDTIYF
TRBJ2-5 | TRBV19 | 13 | CASSIVPQETQYF
TRBJ2-3 | TRBV7-9 | 15 | CASSRDSYSTDTQYF
TRBJ2-3 | TRBV19 | 13 | CASSTSTQDTQYF
TRBJ2-3 | TRBV5-6 | 13 | CASSLRGGDTQYF
TRBJ1-2 | TRBV6-2/TRBV6-3 | 14 | CASSYGPGVYGYTF
TRBJ2-5 | TRBV13 | 16 | CASSSQRGGAARTQYF
TRBJ1-1 | TRBV12-5 | 15 | CASGPWDRTNTEAFF
TRBJ2-3 | TRBV13 | 14 | CASSLATIGDTQYF
TRBJ1-2 | TRBV9 | 14 | CASSGGRTGRGYTF
TRBJ1-4 | TRBV13 | 15 | CASSLWGQGAEKLFF
TRBJ1-2 | TRBV6-5 | 12 | CASTRSSYGYTF
TRBJ2-4 | TRBV3-1/TRBV3-2 | 15 | CASSLRTLAKNIQYF
TRBJ2-2 | TRBV7-9 | 17 | CASSLEKGGRYTGELFF
TRBJ2-5 | TRBV30 | 12 | CAWSVIRETQYF
TRBJ2-1 | TRBV6-5 | 15 | CASTHGGAGYNEQFF
TRBJ2-7 | TRBV3-1/TRBV3-2 | 12 | CASSKGSYEQYF
TRBJ2-2 | TRBV21-1 | 16 | CASSKEVGADTGELFF
TRBJ2-3 | TRBV7-2 | 13 | CASSWQAGDTQYF
TRBJ2-7 | TRBV3-1/TRBV3-2 | 16 | CASSRAAGGTPYEQYF
TRBJ2-2 | TRBV10-3 | 15 | CAITPLEGAVGELFF
TRBJ1-2 | TRBV20-1 | 10 | CSANRGGYTF
TRBJ1-1 | TRBV7-9 | 14 | CASSFQGGNTEAFF
TRBJ1-2 | TRBV9 | 13 | CASSVAGTEGYTF
TRBJ1-4 | TRBV19 | 13 | CASKQLTLEKLFF
TRBJ2-1 | TRBV9 | 13 | CASSIGGYNEQFF
TRBJ2-7 | TRBV2 | 14 | CASSEEFPAYEQYF
TRBJ1-5 | TRBV6-5 | 16 | CASSYSWTDSNQPQHF
TRBJ2-1 | TRBV27 | 15 | CASSNPGQGYNEQFF
TRBJ2-5 | TRBV7-9 | 15 | CASRISGGRGETQYF
TRBJ1-1 | TRBV2 | 14 | CASGVWRLNTEAFF